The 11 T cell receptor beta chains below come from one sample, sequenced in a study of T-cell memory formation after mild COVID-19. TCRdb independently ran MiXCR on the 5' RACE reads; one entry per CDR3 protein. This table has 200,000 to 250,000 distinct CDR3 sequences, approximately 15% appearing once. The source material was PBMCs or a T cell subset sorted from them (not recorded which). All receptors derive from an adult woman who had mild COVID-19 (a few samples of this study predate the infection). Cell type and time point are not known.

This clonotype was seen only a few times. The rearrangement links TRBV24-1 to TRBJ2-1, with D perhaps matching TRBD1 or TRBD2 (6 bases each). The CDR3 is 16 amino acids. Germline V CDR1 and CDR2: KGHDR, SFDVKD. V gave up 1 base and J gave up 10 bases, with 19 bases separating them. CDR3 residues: CATSDFVGGGLGEQFF. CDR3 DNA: TGTGCCACCAGTGATTTTGTGGGGGGCGGACTCGGCGAGCAGTTCTTC.

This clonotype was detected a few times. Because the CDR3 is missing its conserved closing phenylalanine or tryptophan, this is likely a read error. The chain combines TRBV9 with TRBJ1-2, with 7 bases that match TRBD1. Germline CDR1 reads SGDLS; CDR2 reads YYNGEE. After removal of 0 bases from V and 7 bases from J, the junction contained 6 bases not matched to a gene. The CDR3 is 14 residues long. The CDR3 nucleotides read TGTGCCAGCAGCGTAGAAGAGGGGGCGCTTGGCTACACCTCC. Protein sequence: CASSVEEGALGYTS.

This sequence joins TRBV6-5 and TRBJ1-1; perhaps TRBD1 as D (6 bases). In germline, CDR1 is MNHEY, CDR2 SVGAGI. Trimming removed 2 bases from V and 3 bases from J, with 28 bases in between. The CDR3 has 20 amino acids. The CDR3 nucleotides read TGTGCCAGCAGTTACCGTACACCTCGGGGGGGGCTGTTATCCCACACTGAAGCTTTCTTT. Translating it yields CASSYRTPRGGLLSHTEAFF.

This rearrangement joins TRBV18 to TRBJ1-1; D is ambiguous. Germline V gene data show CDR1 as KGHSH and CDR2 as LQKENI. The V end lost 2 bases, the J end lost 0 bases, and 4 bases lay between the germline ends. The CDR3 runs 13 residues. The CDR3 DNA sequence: TGTGCCAGCTCACCATTCCTGAACACTGAAGCTTTCTTT. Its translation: CASSPFLNTEAFF.

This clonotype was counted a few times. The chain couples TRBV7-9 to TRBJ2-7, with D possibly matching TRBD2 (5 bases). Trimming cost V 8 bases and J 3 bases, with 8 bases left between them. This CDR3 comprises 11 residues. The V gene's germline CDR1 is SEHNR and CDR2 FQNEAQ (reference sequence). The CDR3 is CASAGGYEQYF. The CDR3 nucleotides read TGTGCCAGCGCGGGCGGCTACGAGCAGTACTTC.

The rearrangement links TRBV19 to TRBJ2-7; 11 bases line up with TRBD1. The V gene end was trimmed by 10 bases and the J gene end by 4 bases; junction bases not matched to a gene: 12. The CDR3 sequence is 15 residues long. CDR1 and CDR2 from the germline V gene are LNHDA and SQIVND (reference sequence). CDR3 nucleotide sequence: TGTGCCACCTCCGGGAGGGACAGGGGGACTTACGAGCAGTACTTC. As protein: CATSGRDRGTYEQYF.

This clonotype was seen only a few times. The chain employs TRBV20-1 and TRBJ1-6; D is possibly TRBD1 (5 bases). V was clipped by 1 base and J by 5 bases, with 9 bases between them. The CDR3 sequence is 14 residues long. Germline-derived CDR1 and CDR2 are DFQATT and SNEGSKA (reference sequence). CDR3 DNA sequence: TGCAGTGCTAGAGGCGGGGGTCATAATTCACCCCTCCACTTT. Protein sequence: CSARGGGHNSPLHF.

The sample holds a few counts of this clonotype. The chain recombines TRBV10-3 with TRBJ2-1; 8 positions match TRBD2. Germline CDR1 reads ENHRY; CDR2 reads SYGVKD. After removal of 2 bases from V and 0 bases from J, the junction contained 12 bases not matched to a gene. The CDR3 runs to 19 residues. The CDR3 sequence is CAISERDSGAPNSYNEQFF. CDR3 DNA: TGTGCCATCAGTGAGCGGGATAGCGGGGCACCAAACTCCTACAATGAGCAGTTCTTC.

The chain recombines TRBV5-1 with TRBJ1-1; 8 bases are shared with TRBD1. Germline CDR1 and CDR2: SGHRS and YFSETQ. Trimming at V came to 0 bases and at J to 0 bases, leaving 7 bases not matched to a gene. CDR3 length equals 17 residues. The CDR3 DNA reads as TGCGCCAGCAGCTTGGTCGTGACAGGGGTTATGAACACTGAAGCTTTCTTT. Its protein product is CASSLVVTGVMNTEAFF.

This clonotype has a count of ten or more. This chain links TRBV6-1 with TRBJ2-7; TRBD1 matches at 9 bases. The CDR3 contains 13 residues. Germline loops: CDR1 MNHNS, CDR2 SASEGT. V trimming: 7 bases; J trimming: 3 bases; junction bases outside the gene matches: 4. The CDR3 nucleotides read TGTGCCAGCACCACGGGACAGGGCTACGAGCAGTACTTC. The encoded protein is CASTTGQGYEQYF.

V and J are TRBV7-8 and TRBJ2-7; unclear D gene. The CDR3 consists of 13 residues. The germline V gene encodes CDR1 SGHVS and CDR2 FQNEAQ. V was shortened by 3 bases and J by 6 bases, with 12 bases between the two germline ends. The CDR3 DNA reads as TGTGCCAGCAGCTTTCCAGGAAAGGGCGAGCAGTACTTC. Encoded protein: CASSFPGKGEQYF.